This T cell receptor (beta chain) was obtained from a study of vaccination effects on CD4 cells after COVID-19. The germline CDR1 and CDR2 sequences are MRHNA and SNTAGT. The CDR3 covers 15 residues. Losses at the gene ends were 6 bases for V and 6 bases for J; bases not matched to a gene: 8. Clones were read by immunoSEQ multiplex PCR, and TCRdb kept only the in-frame ones, dropping some. The sample consists of about 24,000 clones, about 71% of them appearing once. Of note for this clone: Its antigen is as yet unknown.

ViraFEST assay sequencing came after antigen-specific CD4+ T cells were expanded with viral peptide pools. The culture ran for roughly 10 days before CD4+ T cells were isolated. Each vaccine recipient was nucleocapsid antibody negative and had no prior SARS-CoV-2 infection. The TCR comes from a human donor who received a COVID-19 vaccine. The V and J genes are TRBV6-4 and TRBJ2-3; 11 bases map to TRBD2. The starting material was CD4+ T cells from PBMCs cultured with HCoV-OC43 spike peptides, obtained before COVID-19 vaccination. Subset here: HCoV-OC43 spike overlapping peptide pool stimulation. CDR3 bases: TGTGCCAGCAGCCTTAGCGGGGGGGCCCAGGATACGCAGTATTTT. This gives the protein CASSLSGGAQDTQYF.